This T cell receptor (beta chain) was documented in a study of identical twins. General study results and limits: Insertions ran lower in abundant cord blood beta clonotypes, though not in memory repertoires.

Through template switching, a universal primer site was introduced, and the cDNA contained unique molecular identifiers. TCRdb recomputed calls from the 5' RACE reads with MiXCR, one row per CDR3 protein. This table has about 890,000 distinct CDR3 sequences, more than 9% appearing once. Only a few counts were recorded for this clonotype. Its antigen is as yet unknown. The sample also formed part of further work on yellow fever vaccine responses in identical twins.

The TCR sequence derives from a woman aged 18-29 years in good health. The material sequenced was PBMCs.

In nucleotides, the CDR3 is TGTGCCAGCAGTTACTCTAGGCTAGCGGGATTCACAGATACGCAGTATTTT. Its protein product is CASSYSRLAGFTDTQYF. The chain recombines TRBV6-2 or TRBV6-3 with TRBJ2-3; 9 bases line up with TRBD2. Germline-derived CDR1 and CDR2 are MNHEY and SVGEGT. The ends lost 0 bases at V and 2 bases at J; junction bases unmatched: 6. This CDR3 comprises 17 residues.